This TCR beta chain was obtained from a study of CD8+CD57+ T cells in acquired aplastic anemia. Study-wide background: The average for DNA from sorted CD4+ and CD8+ cells was 3.2 ug. Average CD4+ read depth in healthy donors was some 9.9 million reads.

Note on this clonotype: The antigen is not known.

General study results and limits: Both patients and controls carried the same twenty-nine CD8+ CDR3 sequences. Patients and healthy controls showed no significant CD8+ Simpson's diversity difference.

V trimming: 4 bases; J trimming: 5 bases; junction bases outside the gene matches: 0. Germline values: CDR1 LNHDA, CDR2 SQIVND (reference sequence). The CDR3 loop spans 13 amino acids. Template material for TCR beta VDJ and CDR3 profiling consisted of genomic DNA. TCRdb recomputed calls from the reads with MiXCR, one row per CDR3 protein. Here the sample spans approximately 200,000 distinct CDR3 sequences, roughly half being singletons. The receptor was derived from a human donor in good health, serving as a control. The chain uses TRBV19 and TRBJ2-2, with 8 bases identical to TRBD1. The sequencing input was sorted CD4+, CD8+, or CD8+CD57+ T cells (not recorded which) from PBMCs. The CDR3: CASSRQGTGELFF. The CDR3 DNA reads as TGTGCCAGTAGTAGACAGGGGACCGGGGAGCTGTTTTTT.